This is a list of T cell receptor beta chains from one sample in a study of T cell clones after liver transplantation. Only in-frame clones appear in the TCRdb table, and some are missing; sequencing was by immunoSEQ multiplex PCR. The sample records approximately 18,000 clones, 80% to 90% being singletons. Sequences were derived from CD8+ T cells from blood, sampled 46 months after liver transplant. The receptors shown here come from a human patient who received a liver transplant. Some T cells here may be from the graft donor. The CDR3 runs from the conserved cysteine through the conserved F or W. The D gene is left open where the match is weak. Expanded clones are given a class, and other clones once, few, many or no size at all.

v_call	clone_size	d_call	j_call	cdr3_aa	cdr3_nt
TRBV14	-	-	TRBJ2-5	CASSRRQTQETQYF	TGTGCCAGCAGCCGCCGACAGACTCAAGAGACCCAGTACTTC
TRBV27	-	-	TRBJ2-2	CASSPNNGELFF	TGTGCCAGCAGCCCAAATAACGGGGAGCTGTTTTTT
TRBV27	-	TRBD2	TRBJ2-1	CASSLQGSGFEQFF	TGTGCCAGCAGTTTACAAGGTAGCGGGTTTGAGCAGTTCTTC
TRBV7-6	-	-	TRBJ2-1	CASSLGLVNEQFF	TGTGCCAGCAGCTTAGGTCTAGTCAATGAGCAGTTCTTC
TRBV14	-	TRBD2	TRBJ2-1	CASSQWTSGRSGEQFF	TGTGCCAGCAGCCAATGGACTAGCGGGAGGAGTGGTGAGCAGTTCTTC
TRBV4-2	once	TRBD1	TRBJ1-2	CASSFWDRDSETF	TGTGCCAGCAGTTTTTGGGACAGGGATTCGGAAACCTTC
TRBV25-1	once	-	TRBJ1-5	CASSRAGAQPQHF	TGTGCCAGCAGCAGGGCAGGCGCTCAGCCCCAGCATTTT
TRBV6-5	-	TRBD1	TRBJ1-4	CASSYLGGRGQEKLFF	TGTGCCAGCAGTTACCTGGGTGGCAGGGGGCAGGAAAAACTGTTTTTT
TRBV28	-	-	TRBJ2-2	CASTLRRDTGELFF	TGTGCCAGCACCTTAAGGCGGGACACCGGGGAGCTGTTTTTT
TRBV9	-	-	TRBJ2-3	CASSDPDSHTQYF	TGTGCCAGCAGTGACCCCGACAGCCATACGCAGTATTTT
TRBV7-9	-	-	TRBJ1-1	CASSFANTEAFF	TGTGCCAGCAGCTTTGCAAACACTGAAGCTTTCTTT
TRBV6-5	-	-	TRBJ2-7	CASSVSNSYEQYF	TGTGCCAGCAGTGTGTCCAACTCCTACGAGCAGTACTTC
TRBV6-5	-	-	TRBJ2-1	CASSYGGDFYNEQFF	TGTGCCAGCAGTTACGGTGGGGACTTCTACAATGAGCAGTTCTTC